This passage covers 18 T cell receptor beta chains from one sample sequenced in a study of blood T cell repertoires in COVID-19. The assay was immunoSEQ multiplex PCR, and TCRdb's table has in-frame clones only and misses some. Here the sample spans 200,000 to 300,000 clones, 84% being singletons. The sample was peripheral blood. The receptors originated from a man between 60 and 70 years old with acute or convalescent COVID-19.

The CDR3 is CASSYGVYGNTIYF. The CDR3 DNA sequence: TGTGCCAGCTCCTACGGGGTTTACGGAAACACCATATATTTT. V is TRBV3-1 (or the pseudogene TRBV3-2) and J is TRBJ1-3; D not resolved. CDR1 LGHDT and CDR2 YNNKEL come from the germline V gene (reference sequence). With 8 bases removed from V and 4 bases from J, the gap between germline ends came to 15 bases. CDR3 length: 14 amino acids.

Note on this clone: The junction does not match germline at one end; this may be a read error. V usage is TRBV11-2 and J usage is TRBJ1-2; 7 bases are shared with TRBD1. The CDR3 extends over 15 amino acids. Germline V gives CDR1 SGHAT, CDR2 FQNNGV. The CDR3 protein is CASSARQGGNDGYTF. The CDR3 DNA is TGTGCCAGCAGCGCCCGACAGGGAGGTAACGATGGCTACACCTTC.

The CDR3 is CASSFPGTEFNQYF. CDR3 bases: TGTGCCAGCAGCTTCCCCGGGACAGAATTCAACCAGTACTTC. The chain links TRBV7-2 to TRBJ2-4, with 7 bases that match TRBD1. The CDR3 extends over 14 amino acids. Losses at the gene ends were 3 bases for V and 13 bases for J; bases not matched to a gene: 12. The germline V gene has CDR1 SGHTA and CDR2 FQGNSA.

J is TRBJ2-7 and V is TRBV3-1 (or the pseudogene TRBV3-2), with 7 nucleotides matching TRBD1. Germline V CDR1 and CDR2: LGHDT, YNNKEL (reference sequence). The CDR3 extends over 14 amino acids. V dropped 2 bases and J dropped 6; count of bases not matched to a gene: 7. In DNA form, the CDR3 reads TGTGCCAGCAGCCAAAGGGGACAGTCAATCGAGCAGTACTTC. This translates into CASSQRGQSIEQYF.

This chain uses TRBV5-1 with TRBJ2-2; D is undetermined. Trimming stripped 5 bases from V and 4 bases from J, with 12 bases between. The CDR3 is 14 residues long. CDR1 is SGHRS, CDR2 YFSETQ, per germline. The CDR3 DNA is TGCGCCAGCAGACAGCTACCGTCCACCGGGGAGCTGTTTTTT. Translating it yields CASRQLPSTGELFF.

The chain recombines TRBV20-1 with TRBJ2-7; D is unclear. In germline, CDR1 is DFQATT, CDR2 SNEGSKA (reference sequence). Trimming pared 7 bases from V and 7 bases from J, leaving 14 bases between. The CDR3 sequence is 11 residues long. CDR3 sequence reads: CSGMLFGEQYF. CDR3 sequence (DNA): TGCAGTGGGATGCTTTTCGGGGAGCAGTACTTC.

The chain employs TRBV15 and TRBJ1-5, with TRBD1 as a possible D gene (5 bases). The CDR3 has 16 residues. Trimming stripped 0 bases from V and 2 bases from J, with 11 bases between. Germline V gene sequence: CDR1 LNHNV, CDR2 YYDKDF (reference sequence). The CDR3 region has the DNA TGTGCCACCAGCAGAGAGGCCCCCAGGGGCAATCAGCCCCAGCATTTT. Protein product: CATSREAPRGNQPQHF.

This chain connects TRBV9 to TRBJ2-2; a possible D gene is TRBD1 (5 bases). Germline V lookup: CDR1 SGDLS, CDR2 YYNGEE. The CDR3 has 18 residues. With 0 bases removed from V and 1 base from J, the gap between germline ends came to 16 bases. The CDR3 here is CASSVEGPGRVNTGELFF. The CDR3 coding sequence is TGTGCCAGCAGCGTAGAAGGCCCTGGCAGGGTGAACACCGGGGAGCTGTTTTTT.

A word on this clone: Other DNA sequences of this sample code for an identical CDR3. V and J are TRBV7-3 and TRBJ2-7; 9 positions match TRBD2. The CDR3 spans 13 residues. The V segment lost 3 bases and the J segment 4 bases; nucleotides outside the gene matches: 1. Germline-derived CDR1 and CDR2 are SGHTA and FQGTGA. CDR3 coding DNA: TGTGCCAGCAGCTTTAGCGGGAGTTACGAGCAGTACTTC. Protein product: CASSFSGSYEQYF.

The chain recombines TRBV27 with TRBJ2-1; 7 positions agree with TRBD2. Germline assignment: CDR1 MNHEY and CDR2 SMNVEV (reference sequence). V lost 5 bases to trimming and J lost 6 bases; unmatched junction nucleotides: 7. The CDR3 is made up of 14 amino acids. The CDR3, as DNA: TGTGCCAGCAGTCCTACGTGGGGGGGCAATGAGCAGTTCTTC. Translated, it gives CASSPTWGGNEQFF.

The chain links TRBV5-6 to TRBJ2-2, with a possible D match to TRBD1 (7 bases). V lost 4 bases and J 5 bases, leaving 15 bases between the germline ends. Per the germline V gene, CDR1 is SGHDT and CDR2 is YYEEEE. The CDR3 is made up of 15 amino acids. CDR3 bases: TGTGCCAGCAGCCCAGGGGGACTCCCGACCGGGGAGCTGTTTTTT. Amino acids: CASSPGGLPTGELFF.

V and J are TRBV13 and TRBJ2-1; D remains ambiguous. Germline V gives CDR1 PRHDT, CDR2 FYEKMQ (reference sequence). Trimming shortened V by 6 bases and J by 6 bases, and 12 bases separated the two germline ends. The CDR3 length is 13 residues. The CDR3 DNA reads as TGTGCCAGCAGGCGACAAACCTTCAATGAGCAGTTCTTC. It yields the protein CASRRQTFNEQFF.

This sequence joins TRBV7-6 and TRBJ2-2; 7 bases line up with TRBD1. Trimming removed 1 base from V and 3 bases from J; junction bases left unmatched: 8. The CDR3 is 17 amino acids. Germline V lookup: CDR1 SGHVS, CDR2 FNYEAQ. The CDR3 coding sequence is TGTGCCAGCAGCTTAGAGGCCGACAGGGCTTACACCGGGGAGCTGTTTTTT. Its translation: CASSLEADRAYTGELFF.

The V and J genes are TRBV5-1 and TRBJ2-1; 10 positions agree with TRBD2. The CDR3 has 14 amino acids. CDR1 and CDR2 (germline): SGHRS, YFSETQ. V lost 5 bases to trimming and J lost 7 bases; unmatched junction nucleotides: 6. The CDR3 region has the DNA TGCGCCAGCAGACACAGCGGGGGGGCTAATGAGCAGTTCTTC. Its translation: CASRHSGGANEQFF.

This clone was counted a few times. CDR3 sequence reads: CSVEMTGGYGYTF. The CDR3 DNA reads TGCAGCGTTGAAATGACAGGGGGGTATGGCTACACCTTC. V usage is TRBV29-1 and J usage is TRBJ1-2; 9 bases are a match to TRBD1. V lost 2 bases, J lost 5 bases, and 3 bases stayed unmatched. Germline assignment: CDR1 SQVTM and CDR2 ANQGSEA. This CDR3 has 13 amino acids.

The V gene is TRBV19, the J gene TRBJ1-2; D possibly corresponds to TRBD1 (5 bases). The germline V gene encodes CDR1 LNHDA and CDR2 SQIVND (reference sequence). The CDR3 sequence is 15 residues long. Trimming took 5 bases from V and 0 from J, leaving 13 bases between them. The CDR3 here is CASSVTGLANYGYTF. CDR3 nucleotide sequence: TGTGCCAGTAGTGTTACAGGACTAGCTAACTATGGCTACACCTTC.

This chain uses TRBV5-4 with TRBJ2-2; 9 bases line up with TRBD1. V trimming: 0 bases; J trimming: 5 bases; junction bases outside the gene matches: 2. The CDR3 spans 15 residues. The germline gives CDR1 SGHNT, CDR2 YYREEE (reference sequence). CDR3 coding DNA: TGTGCCAGCAGCTTGGTACAGGGGGCAACCGGGGAGCTGTTTTTT. Protein sequence: CASSLVQGATGELFF. The complete variable domain, with remaining parts taken from reference TRBV5-4 and TRBJ2-2, reads ETGVTQSPTHLIKTRGQQVTLRCSSQSGHNTVSWYQQALGQGPQFIFQYYREEENGRGNFPPRFSGLQFPNYSSELNVNALELDDSALYLCASSLVQGATGELFFGEGSRLTVL.

The CDR3 region has the DNA TGTGCCAGCTCACCTCGTCTCCGAACAGTCTACACAGATACGCAGTATTTT. Translating gives CASSPRLRTVYTDTQYF. The rearrangement uses TRBV18 and TRBJ2-3; the D is unclear. V was shortened by 3 bases and J by 2 bases, with 18 bases between the two germline ends. The germline gives CDR1 KGHSH, CDR2 LQKENI. The CDR3 has 17 residues.